This is a list of T cell receptor beta chains from one sample in a study of blood T cell repertoires in COVID-19. The data were produced by immunoSEQ multiplex PCR, yet TCRdb's version contains in-frame clones alone and is incomplete. The data contain some 120,000 clones, around 88% of them singletons. Sequenced material: peripheral blood. All receptors come from an older man with active or convalescent COVID-19. The CDR3 runs from the conserved cysteine through the conserved F or W. Each record gives: clone size, D gene, V gene, J gene, CDR3 protein, CDR3 DNA. The D gene is left open where the match is weak. Clone size, where shown, is once, few, many, or a class for clones that have expanded.

>NA|TRBD1|TRBV4-3|TRBJ1-4
CASSQEGTGAEKLFF
TGCGCCAGCAGCCAGGAAGGGACAGGGGCGGAAAAACTGTTTTTT
>NA|NA|TRBV9|TRBJ1-1
CASSARVNSDTEAFF
TGTGCCAGCAGCGCCAGGGTAAATAGTGACACTGAAGCTTTCTTT
>few|NA|TRBV4-3|TRBJ2-1
CASSQEGWEEQFF
TGCGCCAGCAGCCAAGAGGGGTGGGAGGAGCAGTTCTTC
>NA|NA|TRBV11-1|TRBJ2-7
CASSRRGGAPEQYF
TGTGCCAGCAGCCGGAGGGGGGGGGCCCCCGAGCAGTACTTC
>NA|NA|TRBV2|TRBJ2-7
CASSESVYYEQYF
TGTGCCAGCAGTGAGTCTGTTTACTACGAGCAGTACTTC
>NA|NA|TRBV7-8|TRBJ2-2
CASSLAWSISTGELFF
TGTGCCAGCAGCTTAGCGTGGTCTATTAGCACCGGGGAGCTGTTTTTT
>NA|TRBD1|TRBV5-1|TRBJ2-5
CASSLVGGAGVFETQYF
TGCGCCAGCAGCTTGGTAGGGGGCGCAGGGGTCTTCGAGACCCAGTACTTC
>NA|TRBD2|TRBV4-3|TRBJ2-3
CASSQAWRGGRDTQYF
TGCGCCAGCAGCCAAGCCTGGCGGGGGGGCCGGGATACGCAGTATTTT
>NA|NA|TRBV3-1/TRBV3-2|TRBJ1-5
CASSQGGRGGQPQHF
TGTGCCAGCAGCCAAGGAGGCAGGGGAGGGCAGCCCCAGCATTTT
>NA|TRBD2|TRBV10-3|TRBJ2-1
CAISENAWSGADNEQFF
TGTGCCATCAGTGAGAACGCGTGGAGCGGGGCCGATAATGAGCAGTTCTTC
>few|NA|TRBV28|TRBJ1-5
CASSLPPDMPQHF
TGTGCCAGCAGTTTACCCCCGGACATGCCCCAGCATTTT
>NA|TRBD1|TRBV12-5|TRBJ1-6
CASGPPGQGGSPLHF
TGTGCTAGTGGTCCGCCGGGACAGGGTGGATCACCCCTCCACTTT
>few|NA|TRBV5-1|TRBJ1-5
CASVQAANPPGARAQPQHF
TGCGCCAGCGTTCAAGCGGCTAACCCCCCAGGGGCGCGCGCTCAGCCCCAGCATTTT
>NA|TRBD2|TRBV12-5|TRBJ2-7
CASSRGNTYEQYF
TGTGCTAGTTCGCGGGGGAACACCTACGAGCAGTACTTC
>NA|TRBD2|TRBV2|TRBJ2-7
CASTMTSNGEQYF
TGTGCCAGCACCATGACTAGCAATGGCGAGCAGTACTTC
>few|TRBD2|TRBV10-1|TRBJ2-3
CASSEGPWRGSTDTQYF
TGCGCCAGCAGCGAGGGGCCGTGGCGGGGGAGCACAGATACGCAGTATTTT
>NA|TRBD1|TRBV18|TRBJ2-7
CASSPIQGKGEQYF
TGTGCCAGCTCACCAATACAGGGGAAGGGCGAGCAGTACTTC
>medium-sized|NA|TRBV7-8|TRBJ1-2
CATSDSYGYTF
TGTGCCACCTCTGACAGCTATGGCTACACCTTC
>NA|TRBD1|TRBV5-3|TRBJ2-4
CARSLGAGGDIQYF
TGTGCCAGAAGCTTGGGGGCAGGGGGAGACATTCAGTACTTC
>NA|NA|TRBV19|TRBJ2-7
CASSSSSVKSYEQYF
TGTGCCAGTAGTAGTTCTTCAGTAAAATCCTACGAGCAGTACTTC
>NA|TRBD1|TRBV6-5|TRBJ2-7
CATRDRSYEQYF
TGTGCCACCCGGGACAGATCCTACGAGCAGTACTTC
>NA|TRBD2|TRBV6-2/TRBV6-3|TRBJ2-1
CASSYSRVSGGYNEQFF
TGTGCCAGCAGTTACTCCCGGGTTAGCGGGGGGTACAATGAGCAGTTCTTC
>NA|NA|TRBV7-2|TRBJ1-5
CASSLAGVSNQPQHF
TGTGCCAGCAGCTTAGCCGGGGTGAGCAATCAGCCCCAGCATTTT
>NA|NA|TRBV19|TRBJ2-3
CASSILGFQGSDTQYF
TGTGCCAGTAGTATTCTTGGTTTCCAGGGGTCAGATACGCAGTATTTT
>once|TRBD2|TRBV18|TRBJ2-3
CASPGGGLDTQYF
TGTGCCAGCCCCGGCGGGGGGTTGGATACGCAGTATTTT
>NA|NA|TRBV3-1/TRBV3-2|TRBJ1-2
CASSQRRSGAFYGYTF
TGTGCCAGCAGCCAAAGGCGATCAGGGGCCTTCTATGGCTACACCTTC
>NA|NA|TRBV18|TRBJ1-3
CASSSVAGAGNTIYF
TGTGCCAGCTCTTCTGTTGCGGGCGCCGGAAACACCATATATTTT
>once|TRBD1|TRBV28|TRBJ1-2
CASSFSGTGWSGYTF
TGTGCCAGCAGTTTCAGCGGGACAGGGTGGTCTGGCTACACCTTC
>NA|TRBD2|TRBV4-3|TRBJ2-1
CASSQDASGGPYNEQFF
TGCGCCAGCAGCCAAGATGCTAGCGGGGGGCCCTACAATGAGCAGTTCTTC
>NA|TRBD1|TRBV5-1|TRBJ1-3
CASSSGTGGNTIYF
TGCGCCAGCAGCTCCGGGACAGGGGGCAACACCATATATTTT
>NA|NA|TRBV11-2|TRBJ1-3
CASSLDGGLLSGNTIYF
TGTGCCAGCAGCTTAGATGGAGGGTTACTCTCTGGAAACACCATATATTTT
>NA|NA|TRBV6-5|TRBJ2-3
CASSYLSADTQYF
TGTGCCAGCAGTTATCTCAGCGCGGATACGCAGTATTTT
>NA|NA|TRBV11-2|TRBJ2-5
CASSLDPSDWETQYF
TGTGCCAGCAGCTTAGACCCTAGCGACTGGGAGACCCAGTACTTC
>once|NA|TRBV9|TRBJ1-6
CASSASSSYNSPLHF
TGTGCCAGCAGCGCCTCGAGCTCCTATAATTCACCCCTCCACTTT
>NA|TRBD1|TRBV10-3|TRBJ2-7
CAISESTGAYEQYF
TGTGCCATCAGTGAGTCGACAGGGGCTTACGAGCAGTACTTC
>NA|TRBD1|TRBV12-3/TRBV12-4|TRBJ1-6
CASREQGLSPLHF
TGTGCCAGCAGGGAACAGGGGTTATCACCCCTCCACTTT
>NA|TRBD2|TRBV11-2|TRBJ2-1
CASSFVAGAHNEQFF
TGTGCCAGCAGCTTTGTAGCGGGGGCCCACAATGAGCAGTTCTTC